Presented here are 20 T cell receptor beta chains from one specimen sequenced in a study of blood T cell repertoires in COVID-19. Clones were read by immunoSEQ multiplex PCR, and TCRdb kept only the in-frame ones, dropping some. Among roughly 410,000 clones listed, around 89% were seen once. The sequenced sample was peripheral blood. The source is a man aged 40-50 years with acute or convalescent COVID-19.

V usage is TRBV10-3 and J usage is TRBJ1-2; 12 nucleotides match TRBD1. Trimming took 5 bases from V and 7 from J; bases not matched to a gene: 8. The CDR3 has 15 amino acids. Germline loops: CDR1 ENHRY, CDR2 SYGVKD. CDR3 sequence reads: CAISLTGQGAPGYTF. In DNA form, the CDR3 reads TGTGCCATCAGTCTGACGGGACAGGGGGCGCCTGGCTACACCTTC.

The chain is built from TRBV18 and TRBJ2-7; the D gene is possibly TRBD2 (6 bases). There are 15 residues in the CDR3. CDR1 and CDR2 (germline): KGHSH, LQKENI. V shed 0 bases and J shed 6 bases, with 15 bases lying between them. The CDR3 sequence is CASSPPNMRGGEQYF. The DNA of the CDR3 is TGTGCCAGCTCACCACCGAACATGCGGGGAGGCGAGCAGTACTTC.

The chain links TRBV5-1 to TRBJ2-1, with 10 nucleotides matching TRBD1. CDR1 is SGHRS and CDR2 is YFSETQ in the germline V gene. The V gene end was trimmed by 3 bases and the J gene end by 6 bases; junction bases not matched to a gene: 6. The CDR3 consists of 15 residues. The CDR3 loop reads CASSSGTGVGNEQFF. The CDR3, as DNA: TGCGCCAGCAGCTCCGGGACAGGGGTTGGCAATGAGCAGTTCTTC. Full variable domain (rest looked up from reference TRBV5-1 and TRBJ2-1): KAGVTQTPRYLIKTRGQQVTLSCSPISGHRSVSWYQQTPGQGLQFLFEYFSETQRNKGNFPGRFSGRQFSNSRSEMNVSTLELGDSALYLCASSSGTGVGNEQFFGPGTRLTVL.

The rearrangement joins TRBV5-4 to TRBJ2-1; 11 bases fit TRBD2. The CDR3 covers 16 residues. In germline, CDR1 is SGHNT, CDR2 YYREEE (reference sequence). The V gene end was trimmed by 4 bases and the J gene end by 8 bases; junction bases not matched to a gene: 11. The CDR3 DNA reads TGTGCCAGCAGCGGGGCACTAGCGGGAGCTCCCTATGAGCAGTTCTTC. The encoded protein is CASSGALAGAPYEQFF.

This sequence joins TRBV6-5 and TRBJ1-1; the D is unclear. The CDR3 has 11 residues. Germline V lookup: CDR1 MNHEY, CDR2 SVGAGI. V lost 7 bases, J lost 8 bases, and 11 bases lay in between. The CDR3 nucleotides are TGTGCCAGCAAGGACGGGGAGGAAGCTTTCTTT. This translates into CASKDGEEAFF.

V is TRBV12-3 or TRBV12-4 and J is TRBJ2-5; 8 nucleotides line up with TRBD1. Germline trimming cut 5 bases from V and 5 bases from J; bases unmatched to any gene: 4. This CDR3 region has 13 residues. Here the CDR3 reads CASSIRTGETQYF. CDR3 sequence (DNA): TGTGCCAGCAGTATAAGGACAGGGGAGACCCAGTACTTC.

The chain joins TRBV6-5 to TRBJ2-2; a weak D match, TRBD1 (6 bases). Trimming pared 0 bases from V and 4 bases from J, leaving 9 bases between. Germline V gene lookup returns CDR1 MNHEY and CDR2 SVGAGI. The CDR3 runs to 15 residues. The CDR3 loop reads CASSYSTGPTGELFF. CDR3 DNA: TGTGCCAGCAGTTACTCGACAGGCCCCACCGGGGAGCTGTTTTTT.

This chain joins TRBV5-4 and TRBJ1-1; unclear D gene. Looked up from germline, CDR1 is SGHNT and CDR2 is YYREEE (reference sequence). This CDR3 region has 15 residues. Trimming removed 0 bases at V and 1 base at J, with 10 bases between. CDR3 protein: CASSLGADPNTEAFF. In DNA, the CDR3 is TGTGCCAGCAGCTTGGGTGCGGATCCGAACACTGAAGCTTTCTTT.

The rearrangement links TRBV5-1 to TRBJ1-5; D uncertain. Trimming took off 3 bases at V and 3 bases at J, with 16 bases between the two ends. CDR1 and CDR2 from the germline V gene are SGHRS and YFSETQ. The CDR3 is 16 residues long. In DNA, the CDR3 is TGCGCCAGCAGCTCGGGAGGCCTCGACCCCAATCAGCCCCAGCATTTT. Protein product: CASSSGGLDPNQPQHF.

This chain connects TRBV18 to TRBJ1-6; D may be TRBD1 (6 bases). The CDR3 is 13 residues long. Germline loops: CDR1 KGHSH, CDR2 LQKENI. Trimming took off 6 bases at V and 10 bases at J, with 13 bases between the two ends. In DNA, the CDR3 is TGTGCCAGCTCTCTGGACAGCGACTCACCCCTCCACTTT. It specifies CASSLDSDSPLHF.

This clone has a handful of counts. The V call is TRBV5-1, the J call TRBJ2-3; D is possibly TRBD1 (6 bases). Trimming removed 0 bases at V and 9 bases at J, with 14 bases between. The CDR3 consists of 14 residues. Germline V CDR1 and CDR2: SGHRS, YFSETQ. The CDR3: CASSLEPTGTTQYF. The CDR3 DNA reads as TGCGCCAGCAGCTTGGAACCCACAGGGACCACGCAGTATTTT.

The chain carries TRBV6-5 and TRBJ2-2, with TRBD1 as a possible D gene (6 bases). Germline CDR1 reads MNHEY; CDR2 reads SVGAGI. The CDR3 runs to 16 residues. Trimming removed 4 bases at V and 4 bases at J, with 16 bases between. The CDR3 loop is CASSFQVQGTTGELFF. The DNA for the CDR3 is TGTGCCAGCAGTTTTCAGGTGCAGGGGACCACCGGGGAGCTGTTTTTT.

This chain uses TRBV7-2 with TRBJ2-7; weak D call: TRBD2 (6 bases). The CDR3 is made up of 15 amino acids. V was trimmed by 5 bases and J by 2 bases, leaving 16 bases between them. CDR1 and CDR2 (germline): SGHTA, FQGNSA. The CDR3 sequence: CASSLGGGVAYEQYF. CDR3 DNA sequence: TGTGCCAGCAGCCTGGGCGGCGGGGTGGCCTACGAGCAGTACTTC.

The CDR3 spells CASSESWAVTYEQYF. CDR3 bases: TGTGCCAGCAGTGAATCGTGGGCAGTTACCTACGAGCAGTACTTC. The rearrangement uses TRBV6-1 and TRBJ2-7; D gene ambiguous. V was pared by 2 bases and J by 2 bases, with 13 bases between. This CDR3 region has 15 residues. Germline values: CDR1 MNHNS, CDR2 SASEGT.

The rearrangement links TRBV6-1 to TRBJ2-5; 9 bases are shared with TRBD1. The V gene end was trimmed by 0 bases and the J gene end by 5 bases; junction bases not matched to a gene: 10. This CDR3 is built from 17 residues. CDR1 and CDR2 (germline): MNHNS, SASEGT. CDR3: CASSEAITGTGWETQYF. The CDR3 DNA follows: TGTGCCAGCAGTGAAGCAATAACCGGGACAGGGTGGGAGACCCAGTACTTC.

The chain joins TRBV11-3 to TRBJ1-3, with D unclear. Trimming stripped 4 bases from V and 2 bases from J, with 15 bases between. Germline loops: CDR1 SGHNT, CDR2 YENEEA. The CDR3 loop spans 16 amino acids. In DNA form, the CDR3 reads TGTGCCAGCAGCTCAGAGCCCGGGAGTGCTGGAAACACCATATATTTT. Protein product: CASSSEPGSAGNTIYF.

This CDR3 reads CASSSYPGNTIYF. Written as DNA, the CDR3 is TGTGCCAGCAGCTCCTATCCCGGAAACACCATATATTTT. The gene calls are TRBV6-5 and TRBJ1-3; D is unresolved. The V end lost 6 bases, the J end lost 4 bases, and 10 bases lay between the germline ends. Germline V lookup: CDR1 MNHEY, CDR2 SVGAGI. This CDR3 region has 13 residues.

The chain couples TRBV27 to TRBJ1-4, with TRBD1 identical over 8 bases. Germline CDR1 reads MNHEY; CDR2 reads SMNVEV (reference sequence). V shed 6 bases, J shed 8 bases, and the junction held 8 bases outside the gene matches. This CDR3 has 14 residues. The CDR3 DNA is TGTGCCAGCAGAAGACAGGGGTTTCGGGAAAAACTGTTTTTT. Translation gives CASRRQGFREKLFF.

This CDR3 is CATSREVMALGAGELFF. CDR3 nucleotide sequence: TGTGCCACCAGCAGAGAAGTTATGGCCCTAGGGGCCGGGGAGCTGTTTTTT. This chain uses TRBV15 with TRBJ2-2; TRBD1 might be the D (5 bases). This CDR3 region has 17 residues. V lost 0 bases and J lost 6, with 17 bases in between. Germline loops: CDR1 LNHNV, CDR2 YYDKDF (reference sequence).

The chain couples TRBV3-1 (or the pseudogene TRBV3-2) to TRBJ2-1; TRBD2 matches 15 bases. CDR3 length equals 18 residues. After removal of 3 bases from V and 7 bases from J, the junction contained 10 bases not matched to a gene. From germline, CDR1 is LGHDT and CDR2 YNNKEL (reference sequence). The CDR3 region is CASSHLPGTSGGWNEQFF. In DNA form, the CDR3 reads TGTGCCAGCAGCCACTTGCCCGGGACTAGCGGGGGGTGGAATGAGCAGTTCTTC.